This T cell receptor (beta chain) was captured by sequencing in a study of cytomegalovirus exposure and HLA in healthy donors. At the level of the study: Approximately 190 million T cells yielded approximately 100 million unique TCR beta sequences, as an earlier analysis found.

PCR employed 60 Vbeta and 13 Jbeta primers. Method: immunoSEQ multiplex PCR; TCRdb's copy keeps in-frame clones and lacks some. The repertoire has approximately 100,000 clones, roughly two thirds of them found once; the top ten carry about 2.8%. The CDR3 sequence is 14 residues long. Germline-derived CDR1 and CDR2 are SQVTM and ANQGSEA. Trimming took off 6 bases at V and 1 base at J, with 12 bases between the two ends. This receptor was obtained from a female donor in good health and CMV-seronegative. Sequenced input: PBMCs. The V and J genes are TRBV29-1 and TRBJ2-2, with D maybe TRBD2 (6 bases). The CDR3 sequence is CSVTGVRNTGELFF. The CDR3 DNA follows: TGCAGCGTCACGGGGGTCCGGAACACCGGGGAGCTGTTTTTT.